The present T cell receptor (beta chain) was sequenced within a study of T cells and copy number aberrations in small-cell lung cancer. V dropped 1 base and J dropped 0 bases, with 4 bases sitting between them. There are 13 residues in the CDR3. Germline-derived CDR1 and CDR2 are GTSNPN and SVGIG (reference sequence). Using immunoSEQ multiplex PCR, the repertoire was profiled, and TCRdb retains in-frame clones only, with some absent. Here the sample spans thousands of clones, around 69% being singletons. This sequence was found in a woman aged 70-85 years with small cell lung cancer. Some clones in this sample may be carry-over from other donors' samples. The chain joins TRBV30 to TRBJ2-1; D gene unclear. Material: normal tissue next to the tumor. The CDR3 sequence is CAWSADSYNEQFF. Here the CDR3 DNA reads TGTGCCTGGAGTGCGGACTCCTACAATGAGCAGTTCTTC.